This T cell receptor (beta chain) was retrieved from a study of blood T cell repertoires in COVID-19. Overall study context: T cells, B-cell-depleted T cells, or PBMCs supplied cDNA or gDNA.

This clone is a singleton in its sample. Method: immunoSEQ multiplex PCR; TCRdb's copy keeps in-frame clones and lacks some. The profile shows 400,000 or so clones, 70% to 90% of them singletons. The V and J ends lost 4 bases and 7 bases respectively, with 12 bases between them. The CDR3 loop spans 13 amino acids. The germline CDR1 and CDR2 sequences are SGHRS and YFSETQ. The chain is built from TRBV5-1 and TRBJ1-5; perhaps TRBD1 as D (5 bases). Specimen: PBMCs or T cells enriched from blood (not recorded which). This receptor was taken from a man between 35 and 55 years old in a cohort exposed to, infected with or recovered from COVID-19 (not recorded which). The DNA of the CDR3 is TGCGCCAGCAGCGCAGAAAGGGGACAGCCCCAGCATTTT. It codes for CASSAERGQPQHF.